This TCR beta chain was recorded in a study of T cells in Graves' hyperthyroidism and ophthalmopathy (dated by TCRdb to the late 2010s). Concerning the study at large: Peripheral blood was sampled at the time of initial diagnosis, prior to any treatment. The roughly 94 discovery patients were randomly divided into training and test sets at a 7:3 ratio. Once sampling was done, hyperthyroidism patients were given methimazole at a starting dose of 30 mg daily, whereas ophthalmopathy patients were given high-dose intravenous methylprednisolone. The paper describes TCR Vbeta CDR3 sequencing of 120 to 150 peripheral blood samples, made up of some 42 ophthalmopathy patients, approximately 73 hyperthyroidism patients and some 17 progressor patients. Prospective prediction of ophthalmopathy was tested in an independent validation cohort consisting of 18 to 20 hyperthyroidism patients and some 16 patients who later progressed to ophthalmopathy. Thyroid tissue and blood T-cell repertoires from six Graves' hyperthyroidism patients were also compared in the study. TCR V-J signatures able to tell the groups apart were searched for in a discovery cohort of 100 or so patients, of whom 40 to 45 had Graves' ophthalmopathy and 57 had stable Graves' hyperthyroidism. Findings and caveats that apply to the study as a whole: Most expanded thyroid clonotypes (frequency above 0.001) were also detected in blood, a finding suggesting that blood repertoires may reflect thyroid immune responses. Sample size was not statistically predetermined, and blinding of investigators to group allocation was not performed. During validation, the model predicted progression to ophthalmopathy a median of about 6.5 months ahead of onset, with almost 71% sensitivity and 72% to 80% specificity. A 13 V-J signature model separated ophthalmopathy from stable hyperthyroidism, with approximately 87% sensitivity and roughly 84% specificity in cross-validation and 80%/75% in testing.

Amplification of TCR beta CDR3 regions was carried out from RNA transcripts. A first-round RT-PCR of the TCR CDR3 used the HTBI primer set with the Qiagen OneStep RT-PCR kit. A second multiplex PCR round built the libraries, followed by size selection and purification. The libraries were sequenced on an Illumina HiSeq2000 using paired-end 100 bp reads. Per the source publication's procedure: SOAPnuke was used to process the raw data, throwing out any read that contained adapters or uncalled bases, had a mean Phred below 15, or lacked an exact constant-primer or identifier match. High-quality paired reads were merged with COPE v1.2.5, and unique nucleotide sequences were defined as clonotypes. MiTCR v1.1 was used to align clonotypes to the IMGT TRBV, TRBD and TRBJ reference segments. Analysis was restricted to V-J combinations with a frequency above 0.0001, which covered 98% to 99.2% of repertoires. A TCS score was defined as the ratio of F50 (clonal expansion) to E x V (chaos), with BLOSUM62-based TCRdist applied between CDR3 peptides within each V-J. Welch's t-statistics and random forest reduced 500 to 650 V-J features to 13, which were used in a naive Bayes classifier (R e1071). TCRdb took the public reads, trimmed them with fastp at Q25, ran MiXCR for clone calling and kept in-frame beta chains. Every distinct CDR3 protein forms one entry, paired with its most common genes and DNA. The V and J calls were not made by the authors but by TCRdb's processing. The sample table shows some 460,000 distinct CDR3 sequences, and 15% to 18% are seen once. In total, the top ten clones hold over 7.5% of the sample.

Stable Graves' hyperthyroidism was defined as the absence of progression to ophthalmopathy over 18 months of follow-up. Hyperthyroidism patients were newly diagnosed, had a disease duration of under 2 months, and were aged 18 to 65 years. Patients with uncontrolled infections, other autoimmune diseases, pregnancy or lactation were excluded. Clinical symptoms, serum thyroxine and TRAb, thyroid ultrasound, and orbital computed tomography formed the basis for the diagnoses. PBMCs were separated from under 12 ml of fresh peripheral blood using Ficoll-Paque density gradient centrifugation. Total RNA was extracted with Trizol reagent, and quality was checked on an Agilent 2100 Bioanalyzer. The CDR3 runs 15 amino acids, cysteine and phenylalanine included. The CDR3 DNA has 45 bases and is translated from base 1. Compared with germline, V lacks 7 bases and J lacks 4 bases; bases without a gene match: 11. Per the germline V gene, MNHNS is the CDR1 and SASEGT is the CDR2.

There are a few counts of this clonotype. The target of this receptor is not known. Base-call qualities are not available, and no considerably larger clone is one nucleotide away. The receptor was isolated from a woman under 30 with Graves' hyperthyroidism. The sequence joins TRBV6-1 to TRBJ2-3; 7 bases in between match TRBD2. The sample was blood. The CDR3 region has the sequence CASTPFGGGADTQYF. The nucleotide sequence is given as TGTGCCAGCACACCCTTCGGGGGAGGGGCAGATACGCAGTATTTT.